This T cell receptor beta chain originates from a study of spatial heterogeneity in lung cancer. Across the whole study: Where present, follow-up PBMC were sequenced a median of roughly 26 months after resection. Sequences of the beta chain were consistently detected in greater numbers than alpha-chain sequences. Combinations of a unique TCR and a UMI were tallied in raw reads, and on average each appeared more than ten times.

TCRdb reprocessed the 5' RACE reads with MiXCR, giving one entry per CDR3 protein. The sample has about 16,000 distinct CDR3 sequences, 6.3% seen once. Sample time point: blood at routine non-recurrence follow-up after resection. TCRs were sequenced from unsorted whole RNA of tumor, nontumor lung or PBMC. There are many counts of this clonotype. Per germline, CDR1 DFQATT and CDR2 SNEGSKA (reference sequence). Trimming removed 6 bases from V and 8 bases from J, with 14 bases in between. The CDR3 extends over 12 amino acids. The sequences come from PBMCs, collected at follow-up. The receptor's source is a male donor with early-stage non-small cell lung cancer. The rearrangement joins TRBV20-1 to TRBJ2-1; unclear D gene. This CDR3 reads CSARPGFDEQFF. CDR3 coding DNA: TGCAGTGCGCGGCCGGGCTTTGATGAGCAGTTCTTC.